This TCR beta chain was profiled in a study of T cell responses to AZD1222 COVID-19 vaccine. With 5 bases clipped from V and 2 bases from J, the junction kept 10 bases outside the gene matches. The CDR3 has 17 residues. Germline CDR1 and CDR2: MNHEY and SMNVEV (reference sequence). Using immunoSEQ multiplex PCR, the repertoire was profiled, and TCRdb retains in-frame clones only, with some absent. Of 150,000 or so clones listed, approximately 91% are singletons. The receptor was derived from an adult who received the AZD1222 COVID-19 vaccine. The sample consisted of peripheral blood, taken 28 days after the second AZD1222 dose. The chain links TRBV27 to TRBJ2-2; 8 bases line up with TRBD2. CDR3 loop: CASSPFPLAGNTGELFF. DNA for the CDR3: TGTGCCAGCAGTCCCTTCCCCCTAGCGGGTAACACCGGGGAGCTGTTTTTT.